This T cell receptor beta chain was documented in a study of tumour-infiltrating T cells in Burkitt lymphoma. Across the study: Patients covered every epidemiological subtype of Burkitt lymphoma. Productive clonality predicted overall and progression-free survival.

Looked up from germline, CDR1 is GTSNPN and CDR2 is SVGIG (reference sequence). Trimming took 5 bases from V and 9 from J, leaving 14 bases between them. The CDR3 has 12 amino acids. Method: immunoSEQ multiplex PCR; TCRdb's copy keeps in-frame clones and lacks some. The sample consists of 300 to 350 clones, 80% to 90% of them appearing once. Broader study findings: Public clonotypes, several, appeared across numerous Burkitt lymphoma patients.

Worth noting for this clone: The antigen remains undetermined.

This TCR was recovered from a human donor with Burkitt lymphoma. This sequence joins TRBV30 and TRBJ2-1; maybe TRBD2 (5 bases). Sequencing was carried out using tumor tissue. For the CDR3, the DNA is TGTGCCTGGTCCAGCGGAAGTACTGAGCAGTTCTTC. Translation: CAWSSGSTEQFF.